Reported below is one T cell receptor (beta chain). The antigen remains undetermined. Germline CDR1 and CDR2: MNHNS and SASEGT. The V segment lost 1 base and the J segment 6 bases; nucleotides outside the gene matches: 9. The CDR3 runs 16 residues. These data belong to a study of cytomegalovirus exposure and HLA in healthy donors. The PCR employed 60 Vbeta primers together with 13 Jbeta primers. TCRdb's copy holds only in-frame clones and misses some; the assay was immunoSEQ multiplex PCR. The table lists roughly 140,000 clones, 75% to 80% of them singletons. Whole-study results and caveats: Reportedly, diagnosis of cytomegalovirus status by the classifier showed high specificity and sensitivity.

This chain connects TRBV6-1 to TRBJ2-3; 8 positions match TRBD2. This sequence was found in a male donor in good health and CMV-seronegative. The sequenced sample was PBMCs. The CDR3 region has the DNA TGTGCCAGCAGTGAAGAACCAGCGGGAGTGCGGGATACGCAGTATTTT. Translating gives CASSEEPAGVRDTQYF.